Described below is a single T cell receptor beta chain sequence and its context. Its antigen is not identified. These data come from a study of T cell responses to AZD1222 COVID-19 vaccine. The study's findings and limits: Spike-spanning, vaccine-associated CD4 TCRs were dominant at 160-218 and 743-854. White British donors predominated, females outnumbered males, and clonal diversity was possibly underestimated.

The CDR3 spans 13 residues. CDR1 is MDHEN and CDR2 is SYDVKM in the germline V gene. Trimming shortened V by 7 bases and J by 6 bases, and 15 bases separated the two germline ends. TCRdb's table, derived via immunoSEQ multiplex PCR, lists solely in-frame clones and lacks some. The sample yields about 100,000 clones, about 89% seen once. Material: peripheral blood, obtained on day 0 of AZD1222 vaccination. The source of this sequence is an adult in good health. The chain links TRBV28 to TRBJ1-2; possibly TRBD1 for D (5 bases). The CDR3 DNA follows: TGTGCCAGCAACTTCTTGGGGGGAAATGGCTACACCTTC. It codes for CASNFLGGNGYTF.